The rows below give T cell receptor beta chains drawn from one sample of a study of cytomegalovirus exposure and HLA in healthy donors. The protocol was immunoSEQ multiplex PCR, while the TCRdb copy is restricted to in-frame clones and leaves out a portion. The sample lists 150,000 or so clones; 70% to 85% were seen once. Source material: PBMCs. The receptors shown here come from a man aged 50 to 59 in good health and CMV-seropositive. Both conserved end residues are part of each CDR3. D genes are given only for firm matches. The listing skips clone size in some rows; elsewhere it reads once, few, many or a size class.

cdr3_length	v_call	d_call	j_call	clone_size	cdr3_aa	cdr3_nt
15	TRBV6-5	TRBD1	TRBJ1-6	.	CASSSVGQGPSPLHF	TGTGCCAGCAGCTCTGTGGGACAGGGACCTTCACCCCTCCACTTT
14	TRBV10-3	TRBD1	TRBJ2-1	once	CAIKGTGYENEQFF	TGTGCCATCAAAGGGACAGGGTATGAAAATGAGCAGTTCTTC
14	TRBV2	.	TRBJ1-6	.	CASSKEQGNSPLHF	TGTGCCAGCAGTAAAGAACAGGGTAATTCACCCCTCCACTTT
13	TRBV11-3	.	TRBJ2-5	.	CASSLDQGETQYF	TGTGCCAGCAGCTTAGATCAGGGAGAGACCCAGTACTTC
15	TRBV7-8	.	TRBJ2-1	.	CASSLDIRVGNEQFF	TGTGCCAGCAGCTTGGATATTCGGGTTGGGAATGAGCAGTTCTTC
15	TRBV6-5	.	TRBJ1-2	once	CASSSLTGTRGGYTF	TGTGCCAGCAGCTCACTGACAGGAACCCGCGGTGGCTACACCTTC
15	TRBV10-1	.	TRBJ1-1	.	CASSESAGENTEAFF	TGCGCCAGCAGTGAGTCGGCAGGGGAGAACACTGAAGCTTTCTTT
17	TRBV5-1	.	TRBJ1-1	.	CASSLAGRLGGDTEAFF	TGCGCCAGCAGCTTGGCGGGACGCCTGGGAGGGGACACTGAAGCTTTCTTT
14	TRBV6-5	.	TRBJ2-1	.	CASARVGGNNEQFF	TGTGCCAGCGCCCGGGTAGGCGGAAACAATGAGCAGTTCTTC
15	TRBV14	TRBD1	TRBJ2-3	.	CASSQETGGPDTQYF	TGTGCCAGCAGCCAAGAGACAGGGGGTCCAGATACGCAGTATTTT
14	TRBV28	.	TRBJ1-2	.	CASRGGGPNYGYTF	TGTGCCAGCAGGGGGGGAGGGCCCAACTATGGCTACACCTTC
16	TRBV12-5	TRBD2	TRBJ2-3	.	CASGPPTSGSRDTQYF	TGTGCTAGTGGTCCCCCAACTAGCGGGAGTCGAGATACGCAGTATTTT
13	TRBV6-5	TRBD1	TRBJ1-2	few	CASSRQGNYGYTF	TGTGCCAGCAGTAGACAGGGCAACTATGGCTACACCTTC
15	TRBV11-2	.	TRBJ2-1	.	CASSLNTAGAGEQFF	TGTGCCAGCAGCTTAAACACTGCAGGGGCGGGTGAGCAGTTCTTC
14	TRBV2	TRBD1	TRBJ2-7	.	CASKGQGSSYEQYF	TGTGCCAGCAAGGGACAGGGGAGCTCCTACGAGCAGTACTTC
16	TRBV15	.	TRBJ2-1	.	CATSRDQTFAYNEQFF	TGTGCCACCAGCAGAGATCAGACATTCGCCTACAATGAGCAGTTCTTC